This passage covers 3 T cell receptor beta chains from one sample sequenced in a study of CD8+ T cells in alopecia areata. Extracted RNA was reverse transcribed into cDNA, the sequencing template. Generated by immunoSEQ multiplex PCR, the TCRdb table keeps only in-frame clones and is missing some. The table lists some 180,000 clones, 40% to 65% of them singletons. Treatment described: oral pan-JAK inhibitor, 5-10 mg twice daily. This specimen consisted of CD8+ T cells sorted from blood, obtained around week 54, from a patient treated with tofacitinib. The receptors were sampled from a human donor with alopecia areata.

This clone has only a few counts. V usage is TRBV30 and J usage is TRBJ1-3; TRBD1 is a possible D gene (6 bases). The V gene lost 4 bases and the J gene lost 4 bases, with 11 bases spanning the gap. The CDR3 is 13 amino acids. Germline V gene data show CDR1 as GTSNPN and CDR2 as SVGIG (reference sequence). CDR3 sequence: CAWTWTEGNTIYF. DNA of the CDR3: TGTGCCTGGACCTGGACAGAAGGAAACACCATATATTTT.

This CDR3 is CASSESDIFSNQPQHF. The CDR3 nucleotides are TGTGCCAGCAGTGAATCGGACATATTTAGCAATCAGCCCCAGCATTTT. V gene TRBV25-1 combines with J gene TRBJ1-5; tentative D call: TRBD1 (5 bases). The V and J ends lost 1 base and 0 bases respectively, with 10 bases between them. Germline CDR1 and CDR2: MGHDK and SYGVNS. The CDR3 loop spans 16 amino acids.

A few counts support this clone. The chain uses TRBV29-1 and TRBJ2-1; D possibly corresponds to TRBD2 (6 bases). The V gene's germline CDR1 is SQVTM and CDR2 ANQGSEA. The CDR3 is made up of 15 amino acids. The V gene lost 3 bases and the J gene lost 1 base, with 13 bases spanning the gap. Written as DNA, the CDR3 is TGCAGCGTTGAGGCCTTCGGGGGTTCCTACAATGAGCAGTTCTTC. It is translated as CSVEAFGGSYNEQFF.